These 27 T cell receptor beta chains share one sample of origin, sequenced in a study of blood T cell repertoires in COVID-19. Here immunoSEQ multiplex PCR was the method, and the copy in TCRdb shows in-frame clones only, minus some. The sample contains 400,000 to 550,000 clones, about 89% of which appear only once. The specimen sequenced was peripheral blood. These receptor sequences come from a woman in her 30s with acute or convalescent COVID-19.

Many counts were recorded for this clone. The genes are TRBV28 and TRBJ2-7; D might be TRBD2 (5 bases). Germline assignment: CDR1 MDHEN and CDR2 SYDVKM. This CDR3 contains 13 residues. Trimming removed 7 bases from V and 0 bases from J, with 10 bases in between. CDR3 residues: CASIRGNSYEQYF. DNA for the CDR3: TGTGCCAGCATCCGAGGGAACTCCTACGAGCAGTACTTC.

This chain uses TRBV5-1 with TRBJ2-7; D possibly corresponds to TRBD2 (6 bases). The germline CDR1 and CDR2 sequences are SGHRS and YFSETQ. The CDR3 sequence is 15 residues long. V was pared by 0 bases and J by 0 bases, with 10 bases between. The CDR3 DNA reads TGCGCCAGCAGCTTGGGGAGCGGGCCCTCCTACGAGCAGTACTTC. Its translation: CASSLGSGPSYEQYF.

The chain carries TRBV28 and TRBJ1-2; 7 positions match TRBD1. Germline CDR1 MDHEN, CDR2 SYDVKM. The J segment lost 3 bases and the V segment lost 5 bases, leaving 6 bases of the junction unmatched. The CDR3 is made up of 14 amino acids. The CDR3 DNA sequence: TGTGCCAGCAGTAAATCCGGGACAGACTATGGCTACACCTTC. Protein: CASSKSGTDYGYTF.

CDR3 sequence reads: CASSDGVRGLIQGNTIYF. CDR3 coding DNA: TGTGCCAGCAGTGATGGGGTCAGGGGGCTAATCCAGGGAAACACCATATATTTT. V and J are TRBV25-1 and TRBJ1-3; TRBD1 matches 8 bases. This CDR3 comprises 18 residues. CDR1 and CDR2 (germline): MGHDK, SYGVNS. The V and J ends lost 3 bases and 4 bases, in that order; junction bases with no gene match: 14.

This chain joins TRBV10-2 and TRBJ2-7, with D perhaps TRBD2 (7 bases). This CDR3 region has 13 residues. Between the trimmed V and J ends, which lost 6 bases and 2 bases, there was a span of 11 bases. CDR1 and CDR2 from the germline V gene are WSHSY and SAAADI. The CDR3 bases are TGCGCCAGCAGAGGGGGGGGCACCTACGAGCAGTACTTC. Encoded protein: CASRGGGTYEQYF.

The gene calls are TRBV4-1 and TRBJ1-3, with TRBD1 matching over 9 bases. V shed 1 base and J 4 bases; nucleotides not matched to a gene: 11. The V gene's germline CDR1 is MGHRA and CDR2 YSYEKL. This CDR3 comprises 18 residues. CDR3 loop: CASSQVFGTGLSGNTIYF. The CDR3 bases are TGCGCCAGCAGCCAAGTGTTTGGGACAGGGCTTTCCGGAAACACCATATATTTT.

The gene calls are TRBV11-2 and TRBJ2-1; D might be TRBD2 (5 bases). Germline loops: CDR1 SGHAT, CDR2 FQNNGV. CDR3 length equals 15 residues. Trimming removed 5 bases at V and 7 bases at J, with 18 bases between. The CDR3 bases are TGTGCCAGCAGCGTGGCGGGTTCCCTGTGGAATGAGCAGTTCTTC. It is translated as CASSVAGSLWNEQFF.

This clone was seen once. V is TRBV28 and J is TRBJ1-6, with 7 positions matching TRBD1. This CDR3 is 14 amino acids long. Germline trimming cut 3 bases from V and 4 bases from J; bases unmatched to any gene: 0. Looked up from germline, CDR1 is MDHEN and CDR2 is SYDVKM. CDR3 in DNA: TGTGCCAGCAGTTTGGGACAGTATAATTCACCCCTCCACTTT. Translation gives CASSLGQYNSPLHF.

The rearrangement uses TRBV10-3 and TRBJ1-6; D gene ambiguous. Germline loops: CDR1 ENHRY, CDR2 SYGVKD. The CDR3 is 16 amino acids. With 0 bases removed from V and 5 bases from J, the gap between germline ends came to 11 bases. The DNA of the CDR3 is TGTGCCATCAGTGAGTCGAGCGTGGGTGATAATTCACCCCTCCACTTT. This translates into CAISESSVGDNSPLHF.

J is TRBJ1-6 and V is TRBV6-2 or TRBV6-3; 8 bases line up with TRBD1. The V segment lost 4 bases and the J segment 13 bases; nucleotides outside the gene matches: 12. The CDR3 spans 15 residues. Germline V gene lookup returns CDR1 MNHEY and CDR2 SVGEGT. CDR3 protein: CASSSPQGGSKPLHF. DNA for the CDR3: TGTGCCAGCAGTTCCCCACAGGGGGGATCCAAGCCCCTCCACTTT.

The chain couples TRBV19 to TRBJ2-2; perhaps TRBD1 as D (6 bases). The germline CDR1 and CDR2 sequences are LNHDA and SQIVND (reference sequence). Trimming stripped 6 bases from V and 6 bases from J, with 14 bases between. This CDR3 is built from 14 residues. The CDR3 is CASSSQGWAGELFF. The CDR3 nucleotides are TGTGCCAGTAGCAGCCAGGGGTGGGCCGGGGAGCTGTTTTTT.

This chain connects TRBV29-1 to TRBJ2-2; D may be TRBD1 (5 bases). Trimming left V 4 bases short and J 7 bases short, with 10 bases between. There are 12 residues in the CDR3. The germline gives CDR1 SQVTM, CDR2 ANQGSEA. The CDR3 nucleotides read TGCAGCGTTGCAAGGGGTCTCGGGGAGCTGTTTTTT. Amino acids: CSVARGLGELFF.

CDR3 sequence: CASSIGQGGEQFF. The CDR3 coding sequence is TGTGCCAGTAGTATTGGGCAGGGAGGGGAGCAGTTCTTC. The chain couples TRBV19 to TRBJ2-1; 7 positions agree with TRBD2. After removal of 3 bases from V and 10 bases from J, the junction contained 6 bases not matched to a gene. Per the germline V gene, CDR1 is LNHDA and CDR2 is SQIVND (reference sequence). The CDR3 extends over 13 amino acids.

The CDR3 DNA is TGTGCCAGCAGCCCCGGACTGACTAGGGTGGGGCAGTATTTT. The encoded protein is CASSPGLTRVGQYF. This rearrangement joins TRBV3-1 (or the pseudogene TRBV3-2) to TRBJ2-3, with D perhaps matching TRBD2 (6 bases). Per the germline V gene, CDR1 is LGHDT and CDR2 is YNNKEL (reference sequence). V was cut by 4 bases and J by 11 bases, with 19 bases left in between. CDR3 size: 14 residues.

The chain couples TRBV3-1 (or the pseudogene TRBV3-2) to TRBJ2-2, with D perhaps matching TRBD1 (6 bases). The CDR3 runs 14 residues. Trimming removed 4 bases at V and 1 base at J, with 7 bases between. Germline V gene data show CDR1 as LGHDT and CDR2 as YNNKEL (reference sequence). In DNA form, the CDR3 reads TGTGCCAGCAGCCGGGACATGAACACCGGGGAGCTGTTTTTT. Protein sequence: CASSRDMNTGELFF.

This sequence joins TRBV5-1 and TRBJ1-1, with D perhaps TRBD1 (6 bases). This CDR3 has 14 residues. The germline V and J ends were trimmed by 1 base and 5 bases, with 12 bases remaining between them. Germline assignment: CDR1 SGHRS and CDR2 YFSETQ. The CDR3 bases are TGCGCCAGCAGCTTGAGGGGGGGCAGTACTGAAGCTTTCTTT. As protein: CASSLRGGSTEAFF.

The J gene is TRBJ2-5, the V gene TRBV2; D perhaps matches TRBD2 (6 bases). There are 14 residues in the CDR3. Per germline, CDR1 SNHLY and CDR2 FYNNEI. V lost 3 bases to trimming and J lost 2 bases, with 10 bases between them. This CDR3 is CASSEWRVQETQYF. For the CDR3, the DNA is TGTGCCAGCAGTGAGTGGAGGGTTCAAGAGACCCAGTACTTC.

The chain links TRBV5-1 to TRBJ2-1; a possible D gene is TRBD1 (6 bases). The V gene lost 0 bases and the J gene lost 4 bases, with 11 bases spanning the gap. Germline CDR1 SGHRS, CDR2 YFSETQ. CDR3 length equals 15 residues. The CDR3 sequence: CASSLGQARYNEQFF. DNA for the CDR3: TGCGCCAGCAGCTTGGGACAGGCCCGATACAATGAGCAGTTCTTC.

V usage is TRBV5-1 and J usage is TRBJ2-7; 12 bases are a match to TRBD2. Germline CDR1 SGHRS, CDR2 YFSETQ. The CDR3 is 16 residues long. Germline trimming cut 3 bases from V and 3 bases from J; bases unmatched to any gene: 7. CDR3 nucleotides: TGCGCCAGCAGCTACCGACTAGCGGGGGCCCGCTACGAGCAGTACTTC. Residues: CASSYRLAGARYEQYF. The full variable domain, its missing parts supplied by reference TRBV5-1 and TRBJ2-7, is KAGVTQTPRYLIKTRGQQVTLSCSPISGHRSVSWYQQTPGQGLQFLFEYFSETQRNKGNFPGRFSGRQFSNSRSEMNVSTLELGDSALYLCASSYRLAGARYEQYFGPGTRLTVT.

The gene calls are TRBV18 and TRBJ1-2, with a weak D call TRBD1 (5 bases). The CDR3 is 13 amino acids. V lost 4 bases to trimming and J lost 3 bases, with 9 bases between them. Germline CDR1 and CDR2: KGHSH and LQKENI. CDR3 loop: CASSREQDYGYTF. CDR3 DNA sequence: TGTGCCAGCTCACGGGAACAGGACTATGGCTACACCTTC.

V gene TRBV29-1 combines with J gene TRBJ2-7; tentative D call: TRBD1 (6 bases). This CDR3 contains 12 residues. V lost 7 bases, J lost 0 bases, and 10 bases lay in between. Germline CDR1 reads SQVTM; CDR2 reads ANQGSEA. The chain's CDR3 is CSARDTSYEQYF. In DNA form, the CDR3 reads TGCAGCGCCAGGGACACCTCCTACGAGCAGTACTTC.

The chain carries TRBV27 and TRBJ2-5; weak D call: TRBD2 (6 bases). The CDR3 is 16 residues long. Deletions cut 0 bases from V and 5 bases from J, with 16 bases between. CDR1 is MNHEY, CDR2 SMNVEV, per germline (reference sequence). CDR3 region: CASSLSAGGARETQYF. In DNA, the CDR3 is TGTGCCAGCAGTTTATCGGCCGGAGGGGCTCGGGAGACCCAGTACTTC.

The chain combines TRBV28 with TRBJ1-2; possible D gene TRBD1, 6 bases. Trimming left V 3 bases short and J 5 bases short, with 13 bases between. The CDR3 is made up of 14 amino acids. CDR1 is MDHEN, CDR2 SYDVKM, per germline. The CDR3 protein is CASSLGGGSYGYTF. The CDR3 nucleotides are TGTGCCAGCAGTTTGGGAGGGGGGTCGTATGGCTACACCTTC.

The V and J genes are TRBV3-1 (or the pseudogene TRBV3-2) and TRBJ2-3; 10 positions match TRBD2. The CDR3 consists of 14 residues. Germline assignment: CDR1 LGHDT and CDR2 YNNKEL (reference sequence). The ends lost 6 bases at V and 7 bases at J; junction bases unmatched: 7. This CDR3 is CASSSGGLEYTQYF. Here the CDR3 DNA reads TGTGCCAGCAGTAGCGGGGGGCTTGAATATACGCAGTATTTT.

In the case of this clone: In the same sample, other DNA sequences code for this CDR3. The chain is built from TRBV14 and TRBJ1-3, with a tentative D call TRBD1 (6 bases). Germline CDR1 and CDR2: SGHDN and FVKESK. The CDR3 has 15 amino acids. V gave up 0 bases and J gave up 3 bases, with 9 bases separating them. This CDR3 is CASSQEQGYGNTIYF. CDR3 in DNA: TGTGCCAGCAGCCAAGAACAGGGATATGGAAACACCATATATTTT.

This chain connects TRBV25-1 to TRBJ2-5; 7 nucleotides align to TRBD2. The CDR3 loop spans 14 amino acids. V was pared by 8 bases and J by 5 bases, with 11 bases of the junction left unmatched. Germline V gene lookup returns CDR1 MGHDK and CDR2 SYGVNS. CDR3 protein: CASSHGRSSETQYF. Written as DNA, the CDR3 is TGTGCCAGCTCTCACGGGAGGTCTTCGGAGACCCAGTACTTC.

The rearrangement uses TRBV7-2 and TRBJ1-4, with TRBD1 as a possible D gene (6 bases). The V and J ends lost 5 bases and 6 bases respectively, with 13 bases between them. This CDR3 is 14 amino acids long. The V gene's germline CDR1 is SGHTA and CDR2 FQGNSA. CDR3: CASSRTVEDEKLFF. The CDR3 nucleotides are TGTGCCAGCAGCAGGACAGTGGAGGATGAAAAACTGTTTTTT.